The rows below give T cell receptor beta chains drawn from one sample of a study of blood T cell repertoires in COVID-19. Assay used: immunoSEQ multiplex PCR; TCRdb lists only in-frame clones, some missing. The table shows about 290,000 clones, with just under 85% occurring only once. Sequencing input: peripheral blood. The receptors were gathered from a woman aged 50 to 60 with active or convalescent COVID-19. Both conserved end residues are part of each CDR3. Size is omitted from some rows. Given values are once, few, many or a class for expanded clones.

>.|TRBJ1-4|TRBV11-2
CASSLDVQGAFETNEKLFF
>.|TRBJ2-3|TRBV6-5
CASSHSAGELDTQYF
>.|TRBJ1-4|TRBV3-1/TRBV3-2
CASSQAGTGAEKLFF
>.|TRBJ1-2|TRBV6-5
CASRGSRSGYTF
>.|TRBJ2-7|TRBV9
CASSVGGSILSYEQYF
>.|TRBJ1-1|TRBV2
CASGQAGGTEAFF
>once|TRBJ1-1|TRBV28
CASNGGSNTEAFF
>.|TRBJ2-1|TRBV27
CASRMGQGNYNEQFF
>.|TRBJ2-3|TRBV6-5
CASSPPGYTDTQYF
>once|TRBJ1-1|TRBV28
CATRTGPMNTEAFF
>.|TRBJ2-2|TRBV29-1
CSVEGQGATGELFF
>.|TRBJ2-3|TRBV5-8
CASTLGAGTSTDTQYF
>.|TRBJ2-5|TRBV11-2
CASSPTGGQETQYF
>.|TRBJ2-1|TRBV9
CASSRGLAGGIYNEQFF
>.|TRBJ1-1|TRBV6-5
CASSVRGGYGAAFF
>.|TRBJ1-2|TRBV28
CASSITGGLYGYTF
>.|TRBJ2-7|TRBV27
CASKPGGNYEQYF
>few|TRBJ2-2|TRBV18
CASSSLETGTGELFF
>.|TRBJ1-5|TRBV30
CAWSVARGPYSNQPQHF
>.|TRBJ2-5|TRBV12-3/TRBV12-4
CASSFNQETQYF
>.|TRBJ2-7|TRBV12-3/TRBV12-4
CASTWGDLYEQYF
>.|TRBJ1-2|TRBV19
CASSGGTGFYGYTF
>.|TRBJ2-1|TRBV11-2
CASSLVLAGGPYNEQFF
>once|TRBJ1-2|TRBV9
CASSPRGYGYTF
>.|TRBJ2-3|TRBV19
CASSTWEGPADTQYF
>.|TRBJ2-7|TRBV6-5
CASSLQDPRGEQYF
>.|TRBJ2-3|TRBV5-8
CASTAPGLARTDTQYF
>few|TRBJ2-7|TRBV29-1
CSVEDLSSGRSHEQYF
>.|TRBJ2-7|TRBV7-8
CASSLTSGRTYEQYF
>.|TRBJ2-7|TRBV4-1
CASSQVGGYEQYF
>.|TRBJ2-3|TRBV3-1/TRBV3-2
CASSQRGLAGGGNTQYF
>.|TRBJ2-7|TRBV29-1
CSAGQGSYEQYF
>.|TRBJ1-2|TRBV28
CASSLGGGSGYGYTF
>.|TRBJ1-1|TRBV27
CASSLIPGQKAFF
>.|TRBJ1-5|TRBV7-2
CASSLESHQPQHF
>.|TRBJ2-7|TRBV9
CASSVDPLAAHSYEQYF
>.|TRBJ2-7|TRBV6-5
CASSPTGGIYEQYF
>.|TRBJ1-1|TRBV6-5
CASGRGSNTEAFF
>.|TRBJ2-1|TRBV6-2/TRBV6-3
CASSPTSDPYNEQFF
>few|TRBJ1-3|TRBV15
CATSIDRAGNTIYF
>.|TRBJ1-6|TRBV7-2
CASSLQGGESPLHF
>.|TRBJ2-5|TRBV25-1
CASTGQPQETQYF
>few|TRBJ1-2|TRBV15
CATREERDYGYTF
>.|TRBJ2-7|TRBV2
CAIGGGESSYEQYF
>.|TRBJ2-3|TRBV27
CASSEVGTDTQYF
>.|TRBJ1-3|TRBV19
CASSMRQTNSGNTIYF
>.|TRBJ2-1|TRBV27
CAAGPSGGINEQFF
>.|TRBJ1-1|TRBV7-9
CASSFVGETFF
>.|TRBJ2-6|TRBV6-2/TRBV6-3
CASSYGTSGTFGANVLTF
>once|TRBJ2-7|TRBV5-1
CASSGQGIRYEQYF
>.|TRBJ2-5|TRBV6-1
CASSELGTSGPTQYF
>.|TRBJ2-7|TRBV4-1
CASSQLGQGGEQYF
>once|TRBJ1-1|TRBV28
CASSFQGPMNTEAFF
>.|TRBJ1-6|TRBV5-1
CASSLGVLEAPLHF
>.|TRBJ2-1|TRBV27
CASSLISRYNEQFF
>.|TRBJ2-1|TRBV19
CASSIGLAGAEQFF
>.|TRBJ1-1|TRBV18
CASSPRQGSTEAFF
>.|TRBJ2-7|TRBV14
CASSQRAGTGGYEQYF
>.|TRBJ2-7|TRBV27
CASSLLWTSYEQYF
>.|TRBJ2-7|TRBV19
CASSITPVSYEQYF